Listed below are T cell receptor beta chains from one sample, sequenced in a study of graft-versus-host responses after intestinal transplantation. Using immunoSEQ multiplex PCR, the repertoire was profiled, and TCRdb retains in-frame clones only, with some absent. The sample shows about 100,000 clones, approximately 84% of them seen only once. Antigens for these TCRs are unknown. Material: unstimulated CD4+ T cells sorted from spleen or lymph node cells, obtained before transplant. These receptors were taken from a human donor who was the organ donor for an intestinal transplant. Both conserved end residues are part of each CDR3. D genes are given only for firm matches. A clone size is listed for some rows: how often the clone was seen (once, few, many), or a class if it is expanded.

j_call	v_call	d_call	clone_size	cdr3_length	cdr3_nt	cdr3_aa
TRBJ2-1	TRBV7-9	-	-	11	TGTGCCAGCAGCGTCTACAATGAGCAGTTCTTC	CASSVYNEQFF
TRBJ2-3	TRBV28	-	-	17	TGTGCCAGCACCCCTACTCCCGGGGTTGTTGTTACAGATACGCAGTATTTT	CASTPTPGVVVTDTQYF
TRBJ1-1	TRBV12-5	-	-	13	TGTGCTAGTGGTCTCAGGGATGGCACTGAAGCTTTCTTT	CASGLRDGTEAFF
TRBJ2-2	TRBV30	-	-	16	TGTGCCTGGGGAGCCCGGGGGGGCCAGGGGGTCGGGGAGCTGTTTTTT	CAWGARGGQGVGELFF
TRBJ2-1	TRBV9	-	-	16	TGTGCCAGCAGCGCTCCGGGGGGCCGCTCCTACAATGAGCAGTTCTTC	CASSAPGGRSYNEQFF
TRBJ1-4	TRBV6-5	-	-	14	TGTGCCAGCAGTTACTCAGGGGTTAATGAAAAACTGTTTTTT	CASSYSGVNEKLFF
TRBJ1-2	TRBV20-1	-	-	11	TGCAGCCAACAGGGAAACTATGGCTACACCTTC	CSQQGNYGYTF
TRBJ2-1	TRBV10-3	-	-	15	TGTGCCATCAGTGAGTCGGGCCTTATTGGGAATGAGCAGTTCTTC	CAISESGLIGNEQFF
TRBJ2-6	TRBV6-1	-	once	15	TGTGCCAGCACTCTGGGAGTCTCTGGGGCCAACGTCCTGACTTTC	CASTLGVSGANVLTF
TRBJ1-2	TRBV5-6	TRBD1	-	16	TGTGCCAGCAGCTTGGAGGGGACAGGGAGGACCTATGGCTACACCTTC	CASSLEGTGRTYGYTF
TRBJ1-5	TRBV7-2	-	few	13	TGTGCCAGCAGCTTCGACGGGGGCCAGCCCCAGCATTTT	CASSFDGGQPQHF
TRBJ1-2	TRBV4-1	-	-	15	TGCGCCAGCAGCCAAAATCCTTCCGAGGGCTATGGCTACACCTTC	CASSQNPSEGYGYTF
TRBJ1-2	TRBV25-1	-	-	15	TGTGCCAGCAGTGAATCCCGGAGAGGAGGGGACGGCTACACCTTC	CASSESRRGGDGYTF
TRBJ2-3	TRBV14	TRBD2	once	14	TGTGCCAGCAGCCAAGCGGGGGGAACAGATACGCAGTATTTT	CASSQAGGTDTQYF
TRBJ2-2	TRBV10-3	TRBD1	-	14	TGTGCCATCAGTGATAAGGGGGCCACCGGGGAGCTGTTTTTT	CAISDKGATGELFF
TRBJ1-2	TRBV28	-	-	13	TGTGCCAGCAGTTTACAGGGGAGCTATGGCTACACCTTC	CASSLQGSYGYTF
TRBJ2-7	TRBV30	-	few	14	TGTGCCTGGTGTGCCTGGCAGCATCCCTACGAGCAGTACTTC	CAWCAWQHPYEQYF
TRBJ1-6	TRBV9	-	once	15	TGTGCCAGCAGCGAGGGCGGTACTAACAATTCACCCCTCCACTTT	CASSEGGTNNSPLHF
TRBJ2-3	TRBV6-4	-	-	13	TGTGCCAGCAGTGAGGGGTTCTCAGATACGCAGTATTTT	CASSEGFSDTQYF
TRBJ2-7	TRBV6-5	-	once	11	TGTGCCAGCAGTACATCTGGCGAGCAGTACTTC	CASSTSGEQYF
TRBJ1-1	TRBV21-1	-	-	19	TGTGCCAGCAGCGATATAGAATTAGTCTCCGGGACAGCGAACACTGAAGCTTTCTTT	CASSDIELVSGTANTEAFF
TRBJ2-1	TRBV29-1	-	-	13	TGCAGCTCTGGGGGGGCTGCCCACAATGAGCAGTTCTTC	CSSGGAAHNEQFF
TRBJ1-2	TRBV6-6	-	few	12	TGTGCCAGCAGCCAACCGTCGGGGGGCTACACCTTC	CASSQPSGGYTF
TRBJ2-3	TRBV10-1	TRBD1	-	14	TGCGCCAGCAGTGAGCCTTCGGACAGGAATACGCAGTATTTT	CASSEPSDRNTQYF
TRBJ2-1	TRBV6-1	-	-	14	TGTGCCAGCAGTGAGGAGGGCTCCTACAATGAGCAGTTCTTC	CASSEEGSYNEQFF
TRBJ2-2	TRBV6-1	-	-	15	TGTGCCAGCGGCCCCACAGGGTTAACCACCGGGGAGCTGTTTTTT	CASGPTGLTTGELFF